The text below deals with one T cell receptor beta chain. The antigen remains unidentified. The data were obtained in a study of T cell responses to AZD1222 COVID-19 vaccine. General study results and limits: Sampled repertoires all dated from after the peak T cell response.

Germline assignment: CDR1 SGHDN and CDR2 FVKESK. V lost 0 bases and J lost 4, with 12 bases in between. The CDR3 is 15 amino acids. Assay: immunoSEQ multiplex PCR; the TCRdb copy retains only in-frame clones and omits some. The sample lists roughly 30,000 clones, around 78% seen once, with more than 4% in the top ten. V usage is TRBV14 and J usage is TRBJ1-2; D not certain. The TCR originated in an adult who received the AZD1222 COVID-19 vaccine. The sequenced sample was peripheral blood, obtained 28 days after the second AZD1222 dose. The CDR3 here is CASSQDYPPLYGYTF. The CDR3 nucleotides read TGTGCCAGCAGCCAAGATTACCCGCCTCTCTATGGCTACACCTTC.